This T cell receptor beta chain stems from a study of blood T cells in healthy people across ages. A second roughly 7 to 12 cycle PCR used barcoded and J-beta primers. Using its own MiXCR run on the 5' RACE reads, TCRdb lists one record per CDR3 protein. The table shows more than 900,000 distinct CDR3 sequences, with under 30% occurring only once. V lost 2 bases, J lost 0 bases, and 2 bases stayed unmatched. Per the germline V gene, CDR1 is MNHEY and CDR2 is SMNVEV (reference sequence). The CDR3 extends over 15 amino acids. Another study also made use of these data, one on T cells of mothers and their children.

The sequence derives from a girl aged 2 to 10 in good health. Specimen: blood. J is TRBJ2-7 and V is TRBV27, with 9 positions matching TRBD2. The CDR3 protein is CASSLSGGLSYEQYF. CDR3 sequence (DNA): TGTGCCAGCAGTTTAAGCGGGGGGCTCTCCTACGAGCAGTACTTC.